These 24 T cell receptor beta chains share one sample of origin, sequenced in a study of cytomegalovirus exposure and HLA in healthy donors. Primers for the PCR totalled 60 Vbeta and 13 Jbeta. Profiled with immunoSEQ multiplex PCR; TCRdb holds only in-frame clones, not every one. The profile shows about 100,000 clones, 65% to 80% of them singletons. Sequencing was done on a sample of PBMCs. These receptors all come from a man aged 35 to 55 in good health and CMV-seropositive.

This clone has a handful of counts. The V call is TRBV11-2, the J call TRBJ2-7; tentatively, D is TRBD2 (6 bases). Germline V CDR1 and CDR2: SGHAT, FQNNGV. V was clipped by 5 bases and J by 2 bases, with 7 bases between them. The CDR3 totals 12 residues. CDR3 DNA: TGTGCCAGCAGCGCGGGGACCTACGAGCAGTACTTC. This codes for CASSAGTYEQYF.

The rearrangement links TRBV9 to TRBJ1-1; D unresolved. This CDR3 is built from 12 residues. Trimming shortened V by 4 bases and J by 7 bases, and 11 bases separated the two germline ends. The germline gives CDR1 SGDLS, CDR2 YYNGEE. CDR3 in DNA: TGTGCCAGCAGCAAAAGCGGAATTGAAGCTTTCTTT. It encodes CASSKSGIEAFF. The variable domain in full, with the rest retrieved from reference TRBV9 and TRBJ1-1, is DSGVTQTPKHLITATGQRVTLRCSPRSGDLSVYWYQQSLDQGLQFLIQYYNGEERAKGNILERFSAQQFPDLHSELNLSSLELGDSALYFCASSKSGIEAFFGQGTRLTVV.

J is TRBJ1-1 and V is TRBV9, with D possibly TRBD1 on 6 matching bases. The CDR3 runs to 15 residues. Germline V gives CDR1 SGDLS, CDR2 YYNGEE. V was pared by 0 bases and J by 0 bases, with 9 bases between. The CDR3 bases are TGTGCCAGCAGCGTAGGAGGGGGACTGAACACTGAAGCTTTCTTT. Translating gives CASSVGGGLNTEAFF.

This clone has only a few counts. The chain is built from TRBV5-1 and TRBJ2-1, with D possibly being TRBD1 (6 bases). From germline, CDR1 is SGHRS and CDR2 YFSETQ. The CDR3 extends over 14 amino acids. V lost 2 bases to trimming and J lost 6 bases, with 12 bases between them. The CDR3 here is CASSFPTGSNEQFF. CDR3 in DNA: TGCGCCAGCAGCTTCCCGACAGGTTCCAATGAGCAGTTCTTC.

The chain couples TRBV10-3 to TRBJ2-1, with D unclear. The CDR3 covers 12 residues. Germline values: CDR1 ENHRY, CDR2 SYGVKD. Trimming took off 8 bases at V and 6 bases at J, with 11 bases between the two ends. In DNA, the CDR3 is TGTGCCATCGGTGGCCTCAGCAATGAGCAGTTCTTC. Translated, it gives CAIGGLSNEQFF.

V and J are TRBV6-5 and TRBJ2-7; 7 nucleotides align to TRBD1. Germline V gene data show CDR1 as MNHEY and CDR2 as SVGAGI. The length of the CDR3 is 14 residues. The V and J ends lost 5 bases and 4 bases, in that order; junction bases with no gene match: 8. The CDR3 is CASSAGTAAYEQYF. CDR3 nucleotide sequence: TGTGCCAGCAGTGCCGGGACAGCAGCTTACGAGCAGTACTTC.

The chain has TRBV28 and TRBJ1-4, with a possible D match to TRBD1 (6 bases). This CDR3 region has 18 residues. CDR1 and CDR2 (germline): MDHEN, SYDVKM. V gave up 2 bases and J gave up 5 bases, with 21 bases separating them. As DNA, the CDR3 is TGTGCCAGCAGTTTACGTCGTAGGCGGACAGTCCAAAATGAAAAACTGTTTTTT. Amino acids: CASSLRRRRTVQNEKLFF.

The CDR3 DNA reads TGCGCCAGCAGCGACAGTTACAATGAGCAGTTCTTC. Its translation is CASSDSYNEQFF. This sequence joins TRBV10-2 and TRBJ2-1; a weak D match, TRBD1 (5 bases). There are 12 residues in the CDR3. V gave up 6 bases and J gave up 4 bases, with 7 bases separating them. CDR1 and CDR2 (germline): WSHSY, SAAADI.

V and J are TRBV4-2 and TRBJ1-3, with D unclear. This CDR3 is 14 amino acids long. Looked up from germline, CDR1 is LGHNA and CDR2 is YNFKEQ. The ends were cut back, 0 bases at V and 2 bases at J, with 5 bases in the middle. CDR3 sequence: CASSQEWPGNTIYF. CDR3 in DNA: TGTGCCAGCAGCCAAGAGTGGCCTGGAAACACCATATATTTT.

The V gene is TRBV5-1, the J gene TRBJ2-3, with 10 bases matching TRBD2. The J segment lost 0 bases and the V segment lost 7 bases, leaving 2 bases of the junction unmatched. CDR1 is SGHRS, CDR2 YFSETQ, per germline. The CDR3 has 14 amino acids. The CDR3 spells CASQTSGSTDTQYF. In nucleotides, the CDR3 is TGCGCCAGCCAGACTAGCGGGAGCACAGATACGCAGTATTTT.

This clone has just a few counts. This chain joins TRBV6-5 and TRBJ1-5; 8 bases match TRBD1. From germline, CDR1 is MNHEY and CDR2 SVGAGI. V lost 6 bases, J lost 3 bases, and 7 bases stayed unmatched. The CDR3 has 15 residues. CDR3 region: CASRPRTGFNQPQHF. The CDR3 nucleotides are TGTGCCAGCAGACCTAGGACAGGGTTCAATCAGCCCCAGCATTTT.

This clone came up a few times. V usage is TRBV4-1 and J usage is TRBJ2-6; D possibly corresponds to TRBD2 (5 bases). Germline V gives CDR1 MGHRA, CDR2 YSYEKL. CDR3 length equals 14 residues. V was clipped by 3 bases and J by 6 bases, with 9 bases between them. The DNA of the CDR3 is TGCGCCAGCAGCCACGCCCGGGAGGCCAACGTCCTGACTTTC. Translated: CASSHAREANVLTF.

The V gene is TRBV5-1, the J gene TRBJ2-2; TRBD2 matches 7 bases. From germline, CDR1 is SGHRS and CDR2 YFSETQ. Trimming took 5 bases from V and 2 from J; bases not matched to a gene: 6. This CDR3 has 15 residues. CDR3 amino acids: CASSRSGTNTGELFF. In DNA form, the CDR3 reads TGCGCCAGCAGTCGCAGCGGGACCAACACCGGGGAGCTGTTTTTT.

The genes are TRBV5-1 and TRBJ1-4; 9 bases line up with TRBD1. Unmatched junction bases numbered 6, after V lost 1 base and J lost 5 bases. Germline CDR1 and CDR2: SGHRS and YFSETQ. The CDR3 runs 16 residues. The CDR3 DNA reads TGCGCCAGCAGCTTGCGGGACAGGGTAACAAATGAAAAACTGTTTTTT. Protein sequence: CASSLRDRVTNEKLFF. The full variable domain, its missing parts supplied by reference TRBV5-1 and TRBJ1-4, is KAGVTQTPRYLIKTRGQQVTLSCSPISGHRSVSWYQQTPGQGLQFLFEYFSETQRNKGNFPGRFSGRQFSNSRSEMNVSTLELGDSALYLCASSLRDRVTNEKLFFGSGTQLSVL.

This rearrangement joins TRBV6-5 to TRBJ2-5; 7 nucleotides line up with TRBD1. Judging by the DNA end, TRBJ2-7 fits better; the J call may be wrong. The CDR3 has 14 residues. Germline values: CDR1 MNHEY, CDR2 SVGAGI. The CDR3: CASSAGTAAYEQYF. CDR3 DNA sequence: TGTGCCAGCAGTGCCGGGACAGCAGCTTACGAGCAGTACTTC.

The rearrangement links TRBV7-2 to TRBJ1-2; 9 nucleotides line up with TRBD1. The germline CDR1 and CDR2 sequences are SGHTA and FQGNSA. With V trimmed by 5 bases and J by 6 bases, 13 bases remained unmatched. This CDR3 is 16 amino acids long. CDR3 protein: CASSPLGTGIFHGYTF. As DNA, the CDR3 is TGTGCCAGCAGCCCATTAGGGACAGGGATTTTTCATGGCTACACCTTC. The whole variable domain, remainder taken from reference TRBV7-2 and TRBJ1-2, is GAGVSQSPSNKVTEKGKDVELRCDPISGHTALYWYRQSLGQGLEFLIYFQGNSAPDKSGLPSDRFSAERTGGSVSTLTIQRTQQEDSAVYLCASSPLGTGIFHGYTFGSGTRLTVV.

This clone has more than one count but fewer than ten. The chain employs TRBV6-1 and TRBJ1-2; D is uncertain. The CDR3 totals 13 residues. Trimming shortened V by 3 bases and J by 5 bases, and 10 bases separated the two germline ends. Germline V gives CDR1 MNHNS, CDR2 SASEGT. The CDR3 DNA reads TGTGCCAGCAGTGATTTGCGCGGGTATGGCTACACCTTC. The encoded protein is CASSDLRGYGYTF.

CDR3 nucleotide sequence: TGTGCCAGCAGCTTGGCAGGTTCGCGGGGGGGACAGGAGACCCAGTACTTC. Its translation: CASSLAGSRGGQETQYF. The chain links TRBV5-4 to TRBJ2-5, with 9 bases lining up with TRBD2. CDR3 size: 17 residues. Germline lookup yields CDR1 SGHNT and CDR2 YYREEE (reference sequence). Trimming removed 0 bases from V and 5 bases from J; junction bases left unmatched: 11.

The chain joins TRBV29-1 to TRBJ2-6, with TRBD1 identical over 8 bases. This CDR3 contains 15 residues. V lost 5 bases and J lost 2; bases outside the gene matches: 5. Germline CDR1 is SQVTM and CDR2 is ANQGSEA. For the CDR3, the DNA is TGCAGCGTTCCGGACAGGGAGGCTGGGGCCAACGTCCTGACTTTC. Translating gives CSVPDREAGANVLTF. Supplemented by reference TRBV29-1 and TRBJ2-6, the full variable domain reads SAVISQKPSRDICQRGTSLTIQCQVDSQVTMMFWYRQQPGQSLTLIATANQGSEATYESGFVIDKFPISRPNLTFSTLTVSNMSPEDSSIYLCSVPDREAGANVLTFGAGSRLTVL.

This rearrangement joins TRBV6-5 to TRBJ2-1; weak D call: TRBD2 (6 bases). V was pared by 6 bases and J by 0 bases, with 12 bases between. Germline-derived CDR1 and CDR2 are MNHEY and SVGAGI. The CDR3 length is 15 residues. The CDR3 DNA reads TGTGCCAGCAGGGCGGGACTTAGCTCCTACAATGAGCAGTTCTTC. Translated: CASRAGLSSYNEQFF.

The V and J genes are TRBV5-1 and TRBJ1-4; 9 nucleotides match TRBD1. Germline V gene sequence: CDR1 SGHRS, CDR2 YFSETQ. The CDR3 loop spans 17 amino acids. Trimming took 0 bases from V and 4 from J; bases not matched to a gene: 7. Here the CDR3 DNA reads TGCGCCAGCAGCTTGGGACAGGGGGTTTTGGGTAATGAAAAACTGTTTTTT. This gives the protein CASSLGQGVLGNEKLFF.

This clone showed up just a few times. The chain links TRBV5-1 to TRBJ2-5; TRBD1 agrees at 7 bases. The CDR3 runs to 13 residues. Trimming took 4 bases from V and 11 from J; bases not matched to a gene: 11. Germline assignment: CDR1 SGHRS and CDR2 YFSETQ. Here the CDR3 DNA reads TGCGCCAGCAGCACCGGGACAGTTGAGGGACAGTACTTC. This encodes CASSTGTVEGQYF.

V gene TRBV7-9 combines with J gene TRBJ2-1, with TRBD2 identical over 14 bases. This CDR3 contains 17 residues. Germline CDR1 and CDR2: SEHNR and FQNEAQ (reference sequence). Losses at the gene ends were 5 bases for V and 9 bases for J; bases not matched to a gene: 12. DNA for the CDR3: TGTGCCAGCAGCGATCCCTCGGGACTAGCGGGAGTACGTGAGCAGTTCTTC. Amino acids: CASSDPSGLAGVREQFF.

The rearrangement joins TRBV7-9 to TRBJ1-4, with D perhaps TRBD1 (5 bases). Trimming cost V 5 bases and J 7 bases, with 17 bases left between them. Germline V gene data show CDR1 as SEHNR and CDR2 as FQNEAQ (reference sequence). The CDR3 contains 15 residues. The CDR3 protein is CASSPRDVDLEKLFF. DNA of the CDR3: TGTGCCAGCAGCCCGCGGGACGTGGACCTTGAAAAACTGTTTTTT.